One sample yielded the 30 T cell receptor beta chains listed below, sequenced in a study of shared clonotypes between healthy human individuals. The data were produced by immunoSEQ multiplex PCR, yet TCRdb's version contains in-frame clones alone and is incomplete. The table includes 2 million or so clones, 85% to 95% detected once. Material: naive CD4+ T cells sorted from blood. Regarding subset: CD45RA+ positively selected. Receptor source: a man in his late teens or twenties in good health.

This sequence joins TRBV4-1 and TRBJ2-2, with D possibly being TRBD1 (6 bases). CDR3 size: 14 residues. In germline, CDR1 is MGHRA, CDR2 YSYEKL. V lost 4 bases, J lost 6 bases, and 12 bases lay in between. The CDR3 spells CASSRKTGPGELFF. As DNA, the CDR3 is TGCGCCAGCAGCCGTAAAACAGGGCCCGGGGAGCTGTTTTTT.

Of note for this clone: Just one base apart from a much larger clone, this may be a read error. The same CDR3 also results from other DNA sequences found in this sample. This chain joins TRBV2 and TRBJ1-2; maybe TRBD1 (5 bases). The CDR3 contains 12 residues. V gave up 6 bases and J gave up 4 bases, with 9 bases separating them. The germline gives CDR1 SNHLY, CDR2 FYNNEI. CDR3 sequence: CASRGTAYGYTF. In nucleotides, the CDR3 is TGTGCCAGCAGGGGGACGGCCTATGGCTACACCTTC.

Turning to this clone: This CDR3 is also generated by other DNA sequences in the sample. The V gene is TRBV5-4, the J gene TRBJ1-2, with TRBD1 identical over 7 bases. Unmatched junction bases numbered 3, after V lost 2 bases and J lost 2 bases. The CDR3 has 14 amino acids. Germline V gives CDR1 SGHNT, CDR2 YYREEE (reference sequence). The CDR3 DNA reads TGTGCCAGCAGCTTTGGACAGGCGAACTATGGCTACACCTTC. Translating it yields CASSFGQANYGYTF.

The J gene is TRBJ2-7, the V gene TRBV6-1; D is undetermined. The CDR3 has 13 amino acids. Trimming pared 4 bases from V and 3 bases from J, leaving 10 bases between. Per the germline V gene, CDR1 is MNHNS and CDR2 is SASEGT. The CDR3 loop reads CASSGSSNYEQYF. CDR3 in DNA: TGTGCCAGCAGTGGATCAAGCAACTACGAGCAGTACTTC.

The chain couples TRBV2 to TRBJ1-2; 8 bases agree with TRBD1. Germline V CDR1 and CDR2: SNHLY, FYNNEI. The CDR3 spans 16 residues. After removal of 0 bases from V and 0 bases from J, the junction contained 3 bases not matched to a gene. The CDR3: CASSEAGTGTNYGYTF. CDR3 in DNA: TGTGCCAGCAGTGAAGCGGGGACAGGAACTAACTATGGCTACACCTTC.

About this clone: Additional DNA sequences in this sample encode the identical CDR3. The chain has TRBV7-2 and TRBJ2-7; TRBD2 matches at 7 bases. Germline V CDR1 and CDR2: SGHTA, FQGNSA. V shed 5 bases and J 2 bases; nucleotides not matched to a gene: 6. This CDR3 is 14 amino acids long. This chain's CDR3 is CASSPSSGTYEQYF. CDR3 DNA: TGTGCCAGCAGCCCCTCAAGCGGGACCTACGAGCAGTACTTC.

The chain recombines TRBV5-1 with TRBJ2-1; weak D call: TRBD2 (6 bases). Trimming left V 2 bases short and J 3 bases short, with 18 bases between. The germline gives CDR1 SGHRS, CDR2 YFSETQ. This CDR3 has 17 residues. The CDR3 spells CASSFDTSPLYYNEQFF. CDR3 sequence (DNA): TGCGCCAGCAGCTTCGACACTAGCCCCCTCTACTACAATGAGCAGTTCTTC.

This chain connects TRBV6-5 to TRBJ1-1; 8 nucleotides line up with TRBD1. V was pared by 7 bases and J by 6 bases, with 7 bases of the junction left unmatched. Germline V lookup: CDR1 MNHEY, CDR2 SVGAGI. This CDR3 spans 13 amino acids. The CDR3 DNA sequence: TGTGCCAGCAACAGACAGGGGTCGTCTGAAGCTTTCTTT. Its translation: CASNRQGSSEAFF.

As to this clone: The same CDR3 also results from other DNA sequences found in this sample. The gene calls are TRBV2 and TRBJ1-1; D unclear. CDR1 and CDR2 from the germline V gene are SNHLY and FYNNEI. The CDR3 sequence is 14 residues long. V lost 4 bases, J lost 0 bases, and 9 bases lay in between. The CDR3 nucleotides are TGTGCCAGCAGTGTATCCGGGTTGAACACTGAAGCTTTCTTT. It translates to CASSVSGLNTEAFF.

This clone was recorded a few times. This CDR3 reads CASSFTEFGEQYF. CDR3 coding DNA: TGTGCCAGCAGCTTCACAGAATTCGGCGAGCAGTACTTC. The rearrangement links TRBV7-6 to TRBJ2-7; D is unclear. Germline CDR1 and CDR2: SGHVS and FNYEAQ. CDR3 size: 13 residues. The V end lost 3 bases, the J end lost 6 bases, and 12 bases lay between the germline ends.

The V call is TRBV27, the J call TRBJ2-5, with 8 bases aligning to TRBD2. V lost 2 bases to trimming and J lost 2 bases; unmatched junction nucleotides: 10. CDR1 and CDR2 (germline): MNHEY, SMNVEV (reference sequence). The CDR3 is 17 residues long. DNA for the CDR3: TGTGCCAGCAGTTTACACCCAGCGGGAGCCCTTCAAGAGACCCAGTACTTC. Translation: CASSLHPAGALQETQYF.

The chain employs TRBV5-5 and TRBJ1-3; 7 bases agree with TRBD1. This CDR3 region has 18 residues. The germline gives CDR1 SGHKS, CDR2 YYEKEE (reference sequence). Trimming at V came to 2 bases and at J to 0 bases, leaving 11 bases not matched to a gene. The CDR3 region has the DNA TGTGCCAGCAGCTTCCGGCGGGACAGCGATCGCTCTGGAAACACCATATATTTT. Amino acid sequence: CASSFRRDSDRSGNTIYF.

This chain links TRBV28 with TRBJ2-3; 7 positions match TRBD2. The germline V gene has CDR1 MDHEN and CDR2 SYDVKM. The CDR3 is 15 amino acids. Unmatched junction bases numbered 9, after V lost 5 bases and J lost 4 bases. The CDR3: CASSTQRGGPDTQYF. The DNA for the CDR3 is TGTGCCAGCAGTACTCAGCGGGGTGGGCCAGATACGCAGTATTTT.

For the CDR3, the DNA is TGTGCCAGCAGTGAATTCGCCATAGCGGGGCAAGAGACCCAGTACTTC. This gives the protein CASSEFAIAGQETQYF. The rearrangement links TRBV6-1 to TRBJ2-5, with 8 bases aligning to TRBD2. CDR3 length equals 16 residues. V lost 2 bases, J lost 2 bases, and 7 bases stayed unmatched. CDR1 and CDR2 (germline): MNHNS, SASEGT.

The chain employs TRBV15 and TRBJ2-3, with D perhaps TRBD2 (6 bases). Germline CDR1 LNHNV, CDR2 YYDKDF (reference sequence). The CDR3 covers 17 residues. V was cut by 0 bases and J by 3 bases, with 16 bases left in between. The CDR3 protein is CATSRDLKNGRTDTQYF. CDR3 sequence (DNA): TGTGCCACCAGCAGAGATCTGAAGAACGGGAGAACAGATACGCAGTATTTT.

The rearrangement uses TRBV10-3 and TRBJ1-5; the D gene is possibly TRBD1 (6 bases). The V end lost 6 bases, the J end lost 5 bases, and 14 bases lay between the germline ends. The CDR3 totals 14 residues. From germline, CDR1 is ENHRY and CDR2 SYGVKD. Here the CDR3 reads CAIRSAGGHQPQHF. The CDR3 nucleotides are TGTGCCATCAGATCGGCCGGGGGCCATCAGCCCCAGCATTTT.

J is TRBJ2-2 and V is TRBV10-3; 9 bases agree with TRBD2. Trimming cost V 4 bases and J 7 bases; bases outside gene matches: 7. Germline V gene lookup returns CDR1 ENHRY and CDR2 SYGVKD. The CDR3 extends over 15 amino acids. The DNA of the CDR3 is TGTGCCATCAGTGGGGCTAGCGGGACAATCGGGGAGCTGTTTTTT. Translated, it gives CAISGASGTIGELFF.

The J gene is TRBJ2-7, the V gene TRBV7-2; a weak D match, TRBD1 (6 bases). CDR1 is SGHTA, CDR2 FQGNSA, per germline. Trimming removed 5 bases from V and 4 bases from J, with 18 bases in between. This CDR3 contains 15 residues. The chain's CDR3 is CASSPLGQQGYEQYF. The CDR3 DNA is TGTGCCAGCAGCCCGTTGGGGCAACAGGGTTACGAGCAGTACTTC.

This rearrangement joins TRBV10-3 to TRBJ2-3, with a weak D call TRBD1 (5 bases). Germline-derived CDR1 and CDR2 are ENHRY and SYGVKD. The CDR3 is made up of 15 amino acids. V was pared by 3 bases and J by 0 bases, with 10 bases between. CDR3 DNA sequence: TGTGCCATCAGTGACAGGGTCGGGAGCACAGATACGCAGTATTTT. This codes for CAISDRVGSTDTQYF.

The chain uses TRBV30 and TRBJ1-6; D is unclear. This CDR3 comprises 14 residues. Between the trimmed V and J ends, which lost 4 bases and 0 bases, there was a span of 7 bases. Per the germline V gene, CDR1 is GTSNPN and CDR2 is SVGIG (reference sequence). The CDR3 DNA sequence: TGTGCCTGGAACTCAAACTCCTATAATTCACCCCTCCACTTT. It is translated as CAWNSNSYNSPLHF.

This chain uses TRBV10-3 with TRBJ1-4; D gene unclear. In germline, CDR1 is ENHRY, CDR2 SYGVKD. The CDR3 is 11 residues long. V dropped 8 bases and J dropped 5 bases, with 6 bases sitting between them. CDR3 nucleotides: TGTGCCATCGGCGGAAATGAAAAACTGTTTTTT. It specifies CAIGGNEKLFF.

The chain uses TRBV2 and TRBJ2-7; D remains unclear. Trimming took off 7 bases at V and 2 bases at J, with 9 bases between the two ends. The CDR3 consists of 12 residues. Germline CDR1 and CDR2: SNHLY and FYNNEI. CDR3 in amino acids: CASTQIAYEQYF. The CDR3, as DNA: TGTGCCAGCACGCAGATTGCCTACGAGCAGTACTTC.

CDR3 sequence: CASSFNWDQPQHF. CDR3 coding DNA: TGTGCCAGCAGCTTTAACTGGGATCAGCCCCAGCATTTT. This chain links TRBV7-2 with TRBJ1-5; D is undetermined. Trimming removed 3 bases at V and 5 bases at J, with 8 bases between. The CDR3 totals 13 residues. Germline loops: CDR1 SGHTA, CDR2 FQGNSA.

The chain joins TRBV21-1 to TRBJ1-4. TRBV21-1 is recorded as a pseudogene. CDR3 length: 15 amino acids. CDR3 nucleotide sequence: TGTGCCAGCAGCAAAGTGGAGGGAACTAATGAAAAACTGTTTTTT. Encoded protein: CASSKVEGTNEKLFF.

As concerns this clone: This specimen includes other DNA sequences encoding the same CDR3. This chain joins TRBV10-3 and TRBJ1-2; D might be TRBD1 (6 bases). CDR3 size: 14 residues. The V end was cut by 0 bases, the J end by 2 bases, with 7 bases between. Germline assignment: CDR1 ENHRY and CDR2 SYGVKD. The CDR3 bases are TGTGCCATCAGTGAGTCGCAGGGGAACTATGGCTACACCTTC. It translates to CAISESQGNYGYTF.

Worth noting for this clone: A much larger clonotype is one base distant, so this may be a read error. This chain uses TRBV2 with TRBJ2-7; 8 bases agree with TRBD2. With 8 bases clipped from V and 6 bases from J, the junction kept 12 bases outside the gene matches. The length of the CDR3 is 14 residues. The germline CDR1 and CDR2 sequences are SNHLY and FYNNEI. As DNA, the CDR3 is TGTGCCAGCGGTGGCGAGGCGGGAGGACGCGAGCAGTACTTC. It translates to CASGGEAGGREQYF.

The chain links TRBV28 to TRBJ1-1; 9 bases agree with TRBD1. The V and J ends lost 4 bases and 3 bases, in that order; junction bases with no gene match: 9. CDR3 length: 16 amino acids. CDR1 and CDR2 from the germline V gene are MDHEN and SYDVKM. CDR3: CASSSVQGAWDTEAFF. As DNA, the CDR3 is TGTGCCAGCAGTTCAGTACAGGGGGCTTGGGACACTGAAGCTTTCTTT.

The chain combines TRBV10-3 with TRBJ1-4; D unresolved. There are 15 residues in the CDR3. Germline CDR1 ENHRY, CDR2 SYGVKD. Trimming shortened V by 3 bases and J by 8 bases, and 16 bases separated the two germline ends. DNA for the CDR3: TGTGCCATCAGTGATGGAGCTCCGGTAGGGGAAAAACTGTTTTTT. Its protein product is CAISDGAPVGEKLFF.

The chain links TRBV2 to TRBJ2-2; TRBD2 agrees at 7 bases. This CDR3 contains 15 residues. Germline-derived CDR1 and CDR2 are SNHLY and FYNNEI. V lost 6 bases and J lost 6; bases outside the gene matches: 10. Here the CDR3 DNA reads TGTGCCAGCAGCCTCAAGCGGGGATTACCCGGGGAGCTGTTTTTT. Translated, it gives CASSLKRGLPGELFF.

The rearrangement links TRBV6-5 to TRBJ2-1, with no clear D. The CDR3 runs 12 residues. V was cut by 0 bases and J by 8 bases, with 5 bases left in between. Germline assignment: CDR1 MNHEY and CDR2 SVGAGI. The CDR3 protein is CASSYSRYEQFF. For the CDR3, the DNA is TGTGCCAGCAGTTACTCGAGATATGAGCAGTTCTTC.